This entry lists 23 T cell receptor beta chains sequenced from one sample in a study of human T cells and chemical hapten exposure. TCRdb fed the RACE reads into MiXCR, producing one record per CDR3 protein. The table has approximately 350,000 distinct CDR3 sequences, under 6.5% seen once. As to time point: patch test 2, 6 weeks after DPC sensitization. Treatment here: therapeutic diphenylcyclopropenone sensitization with weekly scalp DPC. Sequenced material: whole blood, taken in connection with sensitization to the hapten diphenylcyclopropenone (DPC). These receptors came from a woman aged 18-35 years with alopecia areata. Some clones in this sample may be carry-over from other donors' samples.

This clonotype was seen a few times. This chain connects TRBV11-2 to TRBJ1-6, with D maybe TRBD1 (6 bases). V was cut by 7 bases and J by 5 bases, with 12 bases left in between. The CDR3 loop spans 14 amino acids. The V gene's germline CDR1 is SGHAT and CDR2 FQNNGV. In DNA, the CDR3 is TGTGCCAGCAAAACGAGGGGGGATAATTCACCCCTCCACTTT. It yields the protein CASKTRGDNSPLHF. The full variable domain, rest sourced from reference TRBV11-2 and TRBJ1-6, is EAGVAQSPRYKIIEKRQSVAFWCNPISGHATLYWYQQILGQGPKLLIQFQNNGVVDDSQLPKDRFSAERLKGVDSTLKIQPAKLEDSAVYLCASKTRGDNSPLHFGNGTRLTVT.

Many counts were recorded for this clonotype. The chain combines TRBV7-8 with TRBJ2-3, with D perhaps matching TRBD1 (7 bases). The CDR3 length is 14 residues. Trimming left V 8 bases short and J 5 bases short, with 17 bases between. The germline V gene encodes CDR1 SGHVS and CDR2 FQNEAQ. The CDR3: CASQTGAGIDTQYF. In DNA, the CDR3 is TGTGCCAGCCAAACAGGGGCGGGGATAGATACGCAGTATTTT.

This clonotype appeared a few times. The chain joins TRBV9 to TRBJ2-5; D not resolved. The CDR3 contains 14 residues. The ends were cut back, 4 bases at V and 5 bases at J, with 15 bases in the middle. Germline V CDR1 and CDR2: SGDLS, YYNGEE. CDR3 in amino acids: CASSLYPGRETQYF. CDR3 DNA: TGTGCCAGCAGCCTCTACCCGGGCCGGGAGACCCAGTACTTC.

The CDR3 sequence is CASSLAPQGFNEAFF. The DNA of the CDR3 is TGTGCCAGCAGCTTAGCTCCGCAGGGGTTTAATGAAGCTTTCTTT. The chain combines TRBV7-2 with TRBJ1-1; possible D gene TRBD1, 6 bases. The ends were cut back, 0 bases at V and 7 bases at J, with 15 bases in the middle. CDR3 length: 15 amino acids. Looked up from germline, CDR1 is SGHTA and CDR2 is FQGNSA.

This clonotype was observed many times. The gene calls are TRBV11-2 and TRBJ2-5, with D unclear. Trimming pared 2 bases from V and 3 bases from J, leaving 1 base between. The CDR3 consists of 11 residues. The germline V gene has CDR1 SGHAT and CDR2 FQNNGV. Here the CDR3 DNA reads TGTGCCAGCAGCTTAAAAGAGACCCAGTACTTC. Amino acids: CASSLKETQYF.

This clonotype was counted a few times. The chain couples TRBV27 to TRBJ1-6, with 8 positions matching TRBD1. CDR1 MNHEY and CDR2 SMNVEV come from the germline V gene (reference sequence). The J segment lost 7 bases and the V segment lost 7 bases, leaving 6 bases of the junction unmatched. CDR3 length: 14 residues. The CDR3 DNA is TGTGCCAGCAAGGAAGGGACAGGAAATTCACCCCTCCACTTT. This translates into CASKEGTGNSPLHF.

This clonotype was recorded at least ten times. The chain has TRBV6-2 or TRBV6-3 and TRBJ2-7; no firm D call. The CDR3 is 13 amino acids. In germline, CDR1 is MNHEY, CDR2 SVGEGT. Trimming pared 2 bases from V and 2 bases from J, leaving 7 bases between. The CDR3 reads CASSYNSPYEQYF. The DNA of the CDR3 is TGTGCCAGCAGTTACAATTCCCCCTACGAGCAGTACTTC.

The chain carries TRBV18 and TRBJ1-4; D unresolved. The CDR3 sequence is 16 residues long. V was trimmed by 1 base and J by 0 bases, leaving 9 bases between them. The germline CDR1 and CDR2 sequences are KGHSH and LQKENI. The CDR3 loop is CASSPQGDATNEKLFF. In DNA form, the CDR3 reads TGTGCCAGCTCACCACAGGGAGATGCAACTAATGAAAAACTGTTTTTT.

The chain combines TRBV20-1 with TRBJ2-1; maybe TRBD2 (5 bases). V was shortened by 0 bases and J by 9 bases, with 18 bases between the two germline ends. This CDR3 contains 15 residues. Germline CDR1 reads DFQATT; CDR2 reads SNEGSKA (reference sequence). CDR3 coding DNA: TGCAGTGCTAGAGAGCAGTTTACTAGTTACGGTGAGCAGTTCTTC. Amino acid sequence: CSAREQFTSYGEQFF.

This clonotype was detected many times. The genes are TRBV2 and TRBJ1-2; D gene unclear. Germline V CDR1 and CDR2: SNHLY, FYNNEI. Trimming removed 4 bases from V and 5 bases from J, with 8 bases in between. The CDR3 sequence is 12 residues long. The CDR3 region is CASSVTVYGYTF. In nucleotides, the CDR3 is TGTGCCAGCAGTGTGACGGTTTATGGCTACACCTTC.

As regards this clonotype: One end of the junction is discordant with germline, which a read error may explain. The V gene is TRBV7-9, the J gene TRBJ2-1; 7 bases are shared with TRBD2. The germline V gene encodes CDR1 SEHNR and CDR2 FQNEAQ (reference sequence). The CDR3 extends over 11 amino acids. The DNA for the CDR3 is TGCGCGGCGGGGGATTACAATGAGCAGTTCTTC. Translating it yields CAAGDYNEQFF.

This clonotype was picked up many times. This chain uses TRBV4-3 with TRBJ2-3; TRBD2 matches 11 bases. Germline V gene lookup returns CDR1 LGHNA and CDR2 YSLEER. Losses at the gene ends were 1 base for V and 2 bases for J; bases not matched to a gene: 5. The CDR3 consists of 17 residues. The CDR3 DNA follows: TGCGCCAGCAGCCAAGCCCGACTAGCGGGGTTCACAGATACGCAGTATTTT. Amino acids: CASSQARLAGFTDTQYF.

This clonotype was recorded many times. The rearrangement uses TRBV10-3 and TRBJ2-1, with D maybe TRBD1 (6 bases). CDR3 length: 13 amino acids. V lost 6 bases and J 9 bases, leaving 15 bases between the germline ends. From germline, CDR1 is ENHRY and CDR2 SYGVKD. The CDR3 is CAIRKSLGGEQFF. The CDR3 nucleotides read TGTGCCATCAGAAAATCGCTAGGGGGTGAGCAGTTCTTC.

The sample holds a few counts of this clonotype. The rearrangement joins TRBV7-2 to TRBJ2-5; possibly TRBD1 for D (6 bases). The V and J ends lost 5 bases and 1 base respectively, with 11 bases between them. This CDR3 is built from 14 residues. The germline CDR1 and CDR2 sequences are SGHTA and FQGNSA. The CDR3 is CASSPGQFQETQYF. The CDR3 DNA follows: TGTGCCAGCAGCCCAGGACAGTTCCAAGAGACCCAGTACTTC. Complete variable domain (other parts from reference TRBV7-2 and TRBJ2-5): GAGVSQSPSNKVTEKGKDVELRCDPISGHTALYWYRQSLGQGLEFLIYFQGNSAPDKSGLPSDRFSAERTGGSVSTLTIQRTQQEDSAVYLCASSPGQFQETQYFGPGTRLLVL.

This clonotype has ten or more counts. The rearrangement joins TRBV7-9 to TRBJ1-1; D might be TRBD1 (5 bases). This CDR3 is built from 12 residues. Germline CDR1 is SEHNR and CDR2 is FQNEAQ (reference sequence). Trimming pared 5 bases from V and 7 bases from J, leaving 11 bases between. The CDR3 here is CASSEDTVEAFF. The CDR3 DNA reads TGTGCCAGCAGCGAGGACACGGTTGAAGCTTTCTTT.

A few counts support this clonotype. The rearrangement joins TRBV29-1 to TRBJ1-1, with D hard to call. CDR3 length: 13 residues. Trimming left V 3 bases short and J 1 base short, with 9 bases between. Germline assignment: CDR1 SQVTM and CDR2 ANQGSEA. This CDR3 reads CSVELQTNTEAFF. CDR3 nucleotides: TGCAGCGTTGAGTTACAGACGAACACTGAAGCTTTCTTT.

This clonotype was counted only a few times. The V gene is TRBV20-1, the J gene TRBJ2-7; 7 bases fit TRBD1. This CDR3 is built from 14 residues. Trimming at V came to 4 bases and at J to 3 bases, leaving 9 bases not matched to a gene. Germline V gene lookup returns CDR1 DFQATT and CDR2 SNEGSKA (reference sequence). The CDR3 DNA is TGCAGTGCTATCCAGTCGACAGGGAACTACGAGCAGTACTTC. It yields the protein CSAIQSTGNYEQYF.

A few counts support this clonotype. This chain links TRBV12-3 or TRBV12-4 with TRBJ2-1, with 8 positions matching TRBD2. The CDR3 extends over 15 amino acids. J was trimmed by 8 bases and V by 2 bases; bases with no gene match: 8. The CDR3 reads CASSLNPGGKDEQFF. CDR3 nucleotides: TGTGCCAGCAGTTTAAATCCGGGGGGGAAAGATGAGCAGTTCTTC.

This clonotype was observed a few times. The genes are TRBV4-2 and TRBJ2-3; D gene uncertain. CDR1 is LGHNA and CDR2 is YNFKEQ in the germline V gene. The CDR3 is made up of 15 amino acids. With 5 bases removed from V and 0 bases from J, the gap between germline ends came to 12 bases. The CDR3 coding sequence is TGTGCCAGCAGCAACGGGCTATCTAGCACAGATACGCAGTATTTT. It codes for CASSNGLSSTDTQYF.

This rearrangement joins TRBV5-4 to TRBJ2-3; no clear D gene. The CDR3 runs to 15 residues. Between the trimmed V and J ends, which lost 4 bases and 5 bases, there was a span of 17 bases. The germline V gene encodes CDR1 SGHNT and CDR2 YYREEE (reference sequence). The CDR3 coding sequence is TGTGCCAGCAGCAGCCTTAGCCGTTTGGGAGATACGCAGTATTTT. The encoded protein is CASSSLSRLGDTQYF.

A few counts support this clonotype. The rearrangement joins TRBV19 to TRBJ2-6; TRBD1 agrees at 7 bases. Germline V gene sequence: CDR1 LNHDA, CDR2 SQIVND (reference sequence). The V gene end was trimmed by 0 bases and the J gene end by 2 bases; junction bases not matched to a gene: 13. CDR3 size: 20 residues. The CDR3, as DNA: TGTGCCAGTAGTATAGATCTTCGGAGGACAGGCTTCGCTGGGGCCAACGTCCTGACTTTC. It codes for CASSIDLRRTGFAGANVLTF.

This clonotype was counted ten times or more. The chain recombines TRBV19 with TRBJ1-5, with no clear D. Germline CDR1 reads LNHDA; CDR2 reads SQIVND (reference sequence). Trimming removed 2 bases at V and 2 bases at J, with 10 bases between. The CDR3 extends over 15 amino acids. DNA for the CDR3: TGTGCCAGTAGTATAAGGGCAAAAGGCAATCAGCCCCAGCATTTT. Translated, it gives CASSIRAKGNQPQHF. Looking up the rest from reference TRBV19 and TRBJ1-5 gives the full variable domain: DGGITQSPKYLFRKEGQNVTLSCEQNLNHDAMYWYRQDPGQGLRLIYYSQIVNDFQKGDIAEGYSVSREKKESFPLTVTSAQKNPTAFYLCASSIRAKGNQPQHFGDGTRLSIL.

The gene calls are TRBV4-2 and TRBJ2-5, with 11 bases identical to TRBD2. CDR3 length equals 14 residues. With V trimmed by 5 bases and J by 9 bases, 8 bases remained unmatched. The germline gives CDR1 LGHNA, CDR2 YNFKEQ. For the CDR3, the DNA is TGTGCCAGCAGCTTAACTAGCGGGGGCGTGGCCCAGTACTTC. Amino acid sequence: CASSLTSGGVAQYF.